Detailed here is one T cell receptor beta chain. The antigen remains unidentified. This sample is part of a study of radiotherapy plus CTLA-4 blockade in lung cancer. Chemo-refractory metastatic non-small-cell lung cancer patients were treated with focal radiation plus CTLA-4 blockade with ipilimumab. Generated by immunoSEQ multiplex PCR, the TCRdb table keeps only in-frame clones and is missing some. Altogether 14,000 to 15,000 clones are present, less than 75% being singletons, with the ten largest covering 46%. The CDR3 has 13 amino acids. Trimming cost V 5 bases and J 4 bases, with 11 bases left between them. CDR1 is LGHNT, CDR2 FRNRAP, per germline. Whole-study findings and limits: In blood, early T cell clone dynamics reportedly predicted response best, together with interferon-beta.

The sequenced sample was peripheral blood, obtained from a patient treated with radiotherapy plus ipilimumab. The chain carries TRBV12-5 and TRBJ2-5; the D gene is possibly TRBD1 (5 bases). The receptor was isolated from a human donor with non-small cell lung cancer whose response to radiotherapy plus ipilimumab could not be evaluated. CDR3 nucleotide sequence: TGTGCTAGTGGTGCGTCAGGGCGAGAGACCCAGTACTTC. Its protein is CASGASGRETQYF.